Listed here is a single T cell receptor (beta chain). Its recognized antigen is unknown. There are no base qualities to consult, and no much larger clone falls within one base. The record originates from a study of T-cell memory formation after mild COVID-19 (dated by TCRdb to about 2021). Context from the whole study: TCR sequence clusters from the two donors were largely donor specific. The cohort was made up of two young adult volunteers, one female and one male, who were previously healthy. In a couple of donors, T-cell clones that expanded and contracted after mild COVID-19 were tracked by sequencing TCRalpha and TCRbeta repertoires over time. The paper's findings and limits, for the study overall: The study covered only two mild cases, and larger cohorts including severe cases with pre-infection samples were considered necessary. Contracting CD4+ clones were found mainly in CM and EM memory subsets, while CD8+ clones were enriched in EMRA. The second-wave clones that peaked on day 37 were not confirmed to be SARS-CoV-2 specific. Some responding clones were detected in pre-infection memory, which suggested that pre-existing cross-reactive memory T cells had joined the SARS-CoV-2 response. Clones that contracted from day 15 to 85 showed balanced CD4/CD8 phenotypes, whereas a second wave of clones that expanded from day 15 to 37 leaned towards CD4+.

CDR1 and CDR2 are read off the germline V gene as SGHVS and FNYEAQ. The CDR3 numbers 14 residues from cysteine through phenylalanine. The retained sequence is limited to the CDR3, 42 bases, with the frame set at the first base. Trimming removed 5 bases from V and 5 bases from J, leaving 14 bases between the germline ends. PBMCs were isolated by Ficoll-Paque density gradient centrifugation. The run used an Illumina NovaSeq 6000. cDNA libraries for TCRalpha and TCRbeta were prepared by 5'RACE using constant-segment primers, with sample barcodes and unique molecular identifiers added. RNA was extracted from every sample with Trizol reagent. Amplification of the libraries took two PCR steps, and the second step added a second sample barcode plus Illumina TruSeq adapters. Sequencing of libraries was performed on an Illumina NovaSeq with 2 x 150 bp paired-end reads. Per the source publication's procedure: Reads were demultiplexed and collapsed into UMI-guided consensus sequences with migec v1.2.7. With mixcr v2.1.11, UMI consensuses were aligned to TRA and TRB V and J templates and assembled into clonotypes. A clonotype was counted as expanded or contracted only when both edgeR and NoisET called the clonotype significant, with the noise models trained on biological replicates. For edgeR calls, the thresholds were a false discovery rate-adjusted p below 0.01 and a log2 fold-change of 1. As an exploratory analysis of dynamics, PCA with hierarchical clustering was applied to max-normalized trajectories of the 1000 most abundant clonotypes. Each responding clone was given a CD4 or CD8 phenotype based on the CD4+ and CD8+ repertoires, which had been sequenced separately. Using fastp trimming at Q25 and MiXCR clonotype assembly, TCRdb reanalyzed the public sequencing data and kept in-frame beta chains. When rows share a CDR3 protein, they turn into one entry using the most common DNA and genes. TCRdb's processing, not the authors' own work, is the source of the V and J calls. In this sample the table shows hundreds of thousands of distinct CDR3 sequences, around 27% of which occur a single time. Around 12% of the sample is in the top ten clones.

This sequence was found in an adult woman who had mild COVID-19 (a few samples of this study predate the infection). The sample titles of this study are shuffled in the database, so cell type and time point are left out; the donor was told from shared clones. Sequencing used PBMCs or a T cell subset sorted from them (not recorded which). The receptor chain draws on TRBV7-6 and TRBJ2-3, with the identity of the D gene unclear. DNA sequence: TGTGCCAGCAGCCCAAGGTTCCCGGGAGATACGCAGTATTTT. This translates into CASSPRFPGDTQYF.